A single TCR beta chain is shown here with its context. Its antigen remains unidentified. Base qualities are missing; no much larger clone stands one base away. TCRbeta CDR3 regions were amplified from genomic DNA using the immunoSEQ Assay, a bias-controlled multiplex PCR. In the authors' own workflow: The number of nucleated cells in each sample was estimated from the amplification of reference gene primers within the assay. Sequence reads were collapsed and filtered to measure the absolute abundance of every unique TCRbeta CDR3 rearrangement. Productive Simpson clonality was computed per sample as the square root of Simpson's diversity index over productive rearrangements. The source is immuneACCESS, and TCRdb retained only in-frame sequences with V and J called. Part of the clones is not carried over; for the studies checked, unresolved V genes explain less than half of this, and the remainder is unexplained. The V and J calls and clone size were taken over from that table, and D and trimming were inferred from the DNA. The sample table contains fewer than 110,000 clones; only one count was recorded for more than 80% of them. The top ten clonotypes cover 4.9% of the sample.

From cysteine to phenylalanine, the CDR3 is 17 amino acids long. Solely the CDR3 DNA is kept, with 51 bases framed from the first base. CDR1 MDHEN and CDR2 SYDVKM are derived from the germline V gene. Here V drops 3 bases and J drops 5 bases, and the junction holds 10 bases not matched to any gene. This specimen comes from a study of blood T cell repertoires in COVID-19 (TCRdb year 2020). Background for the entire study: The collaborator samples originated in the United States, Italy and Spain and spanned the acute and convalescent phases of COVID-19. The prospective study material was composed of cDNA or gDNA derived from T cells, B-cell-depleted T cells, or PBMCs. Where HLA class I and class II types were available, the types were taken from metadata supplied by the sample provider, not from assay-based typing. The sample metadata nearly always contained a de-identified subject ID, COVID-19 status, age in years and sex. The samples were drawn from two sources: the first 160 participants of the ongoing ImmuneRACE study, and 1,254 subjects contributed by 6 global collaborators. The repertoires were released in a freely available public database intended as a resource for research on the immune response to SARS-CoV-2. Deeply sampled blood TCRbeta repertoires from subjects exposed to, actively infected with, or recovered from COVID-19 were included in the dataset. Summary of the overall study and its limitations: The quantity of clinical and demographic metadata differed by source and by participant and was supplied without curation.

Collaborating institutions collected whole blood in K2EDTA tubes following their own protocols. Collaborator samples were shipped for TCRbeta analysis as frozen whole blood, isolated PBMCs, or DNA extracted from either sample type. The chain is encoded by TRBV28 joined to TRBJ2-5; 12 junctional bases match TRBD2. The sequenced sample was peripheral blood. The source is a man between 40 and 49 years old with active or convalescent COVID-19. The sequenced DNA: TGTGCCAGCAGTTTGCCTCTACTAGCGGGGGGTAGGGAGACCCAGTACTTC. Its translation reads: CASSLPLLAGGRETQYF.